This TCR beta chain came from a study of blood T cell repertoires in COVID-19. Across the whole study: T cells, B-cell-depleted T cells, or PBMCs supplied cDNA or gDNA.

Generated by immunoSEQ multiplex PCR, the TCRdb table keeps only in-frame clones and is missing some. Of 250,000 to 350,000 clones in the sample, approximately 88% were seen once. Seattle patients were enrolled during active infection and followed longitudinally. Per germline, CDR1 SQVTM and CDR2 ANQGSEA. The ends lost 1 base at V and 7 bases at J; junction bases unmatched: 9. The CDR3 length is 15 residues. The TCR was taken from a human donor with COVID-19, enrolled during active disease. The donor label of this sample is uncertain. The sequencing sample was made of peripheral blood. The genes are TRBV29-1 and TRBJ1-2; 10 nucleotides align to TRBD1. CDR3 region: CSVEGGTGEGGGYTF. CDR3 coding DNA: TGCAGCGTTGAAGGGGGGACAGGGGAAGGTGGTGGCTACACCTTC.